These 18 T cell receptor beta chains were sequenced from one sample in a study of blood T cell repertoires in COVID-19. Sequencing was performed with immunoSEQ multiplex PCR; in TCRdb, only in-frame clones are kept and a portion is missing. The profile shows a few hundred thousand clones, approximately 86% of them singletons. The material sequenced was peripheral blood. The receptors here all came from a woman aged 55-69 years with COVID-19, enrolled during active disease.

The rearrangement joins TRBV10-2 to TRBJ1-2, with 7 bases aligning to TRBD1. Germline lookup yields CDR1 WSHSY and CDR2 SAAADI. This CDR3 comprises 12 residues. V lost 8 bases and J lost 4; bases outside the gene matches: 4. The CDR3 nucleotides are TGCGCCAGCGGCGGACAGGCCTATGGCTACACCTTC. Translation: CASGGQAYGYTF.

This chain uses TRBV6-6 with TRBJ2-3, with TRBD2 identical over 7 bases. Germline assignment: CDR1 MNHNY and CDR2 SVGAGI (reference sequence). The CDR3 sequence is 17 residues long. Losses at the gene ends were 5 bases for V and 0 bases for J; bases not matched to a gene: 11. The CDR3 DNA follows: TGTGCCAGCAGTCCCACCCGCGGGCGGGGGAGCACAGATACGCAGTATTTT. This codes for CASSPTRGRGSTDTQYF.

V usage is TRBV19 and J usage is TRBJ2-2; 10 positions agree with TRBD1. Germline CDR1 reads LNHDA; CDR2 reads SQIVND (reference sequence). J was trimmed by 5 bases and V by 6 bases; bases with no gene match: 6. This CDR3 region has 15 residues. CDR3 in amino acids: CASRWGTGETGELFF. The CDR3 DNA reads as TGTGCCAGTAGATGGGGGACAGGGGAGACCGGGGAGCTGTTTTTT.

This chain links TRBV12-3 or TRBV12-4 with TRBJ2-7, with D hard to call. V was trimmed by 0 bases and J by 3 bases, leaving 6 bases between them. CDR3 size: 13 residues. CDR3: CASSLATGYEQYF. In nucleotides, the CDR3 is TGTGCCAGCAGTTTAGCAACGGGCTACGAGCAGTACTTC.

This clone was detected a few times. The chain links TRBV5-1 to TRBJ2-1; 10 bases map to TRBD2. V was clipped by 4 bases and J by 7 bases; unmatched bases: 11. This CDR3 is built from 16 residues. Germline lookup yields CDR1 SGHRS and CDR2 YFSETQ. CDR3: CASSLEPSGGMNEQFF. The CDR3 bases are TGCGCCAGCAGCCTCGAGCCTAGCGGGGGAATGAATGAGCAGTTCTTC.

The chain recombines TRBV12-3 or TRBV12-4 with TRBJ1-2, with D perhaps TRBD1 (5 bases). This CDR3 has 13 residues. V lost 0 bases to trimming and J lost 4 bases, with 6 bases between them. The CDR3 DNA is TGTGCCAGCAGTTTAGCCAGGGCCTATGGCTACACCTTC. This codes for CASSLARAYGYTF.

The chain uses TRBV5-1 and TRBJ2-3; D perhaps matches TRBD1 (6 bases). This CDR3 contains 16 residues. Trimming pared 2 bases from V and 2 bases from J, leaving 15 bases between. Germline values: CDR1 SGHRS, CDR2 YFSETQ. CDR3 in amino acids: CASSLRRTVATDTQYF. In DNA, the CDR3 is TGCGCCAGCAGCTTAAGGCGGACAGTCGCCACAGATACGCAGTATTTT.

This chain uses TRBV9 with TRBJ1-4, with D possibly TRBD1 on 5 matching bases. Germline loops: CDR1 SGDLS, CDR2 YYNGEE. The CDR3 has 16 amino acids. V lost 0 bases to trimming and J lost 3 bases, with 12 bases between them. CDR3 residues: CASSVEGGGANEKLFF. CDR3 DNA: TGTGCCAGCAGCGTAGAGGGAGGAGGGGCTAATGAAAAACTGTTTTTT.

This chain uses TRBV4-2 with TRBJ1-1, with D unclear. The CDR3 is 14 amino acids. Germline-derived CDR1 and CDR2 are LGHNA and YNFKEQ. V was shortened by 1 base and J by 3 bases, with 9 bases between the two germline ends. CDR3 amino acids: CASSQGFEDTEAFF. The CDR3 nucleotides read TGTGCCAGCAGCCAAGGGTTTGAGGACACTGAAGCTTTCTTT.

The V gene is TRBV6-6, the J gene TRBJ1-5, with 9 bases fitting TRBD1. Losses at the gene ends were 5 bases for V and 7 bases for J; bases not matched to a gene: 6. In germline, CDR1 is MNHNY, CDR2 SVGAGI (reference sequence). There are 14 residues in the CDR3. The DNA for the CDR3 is TGTGCCAGCAGTCCCCAGGGACAGGGACAGCCCCAGCATTTT. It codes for CASSPQGQGQPQHF.

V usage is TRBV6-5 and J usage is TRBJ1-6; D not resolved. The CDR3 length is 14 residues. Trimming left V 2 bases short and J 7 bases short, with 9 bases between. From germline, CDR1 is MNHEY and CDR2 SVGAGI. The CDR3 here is CASSYPGENSPLHF. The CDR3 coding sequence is TGTGCCAGCAGTTACCCCGGGGAAAATTCACCCCTCCACTTT.

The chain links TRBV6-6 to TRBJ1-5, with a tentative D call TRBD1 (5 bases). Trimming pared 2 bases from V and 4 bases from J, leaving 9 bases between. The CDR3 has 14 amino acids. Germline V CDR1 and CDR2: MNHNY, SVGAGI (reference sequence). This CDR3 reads CASSYDSRNQPQHF. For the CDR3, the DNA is TGTGCCAGCAGTTACGACAGCCGAAATCAGCCCCAGCATTTT.

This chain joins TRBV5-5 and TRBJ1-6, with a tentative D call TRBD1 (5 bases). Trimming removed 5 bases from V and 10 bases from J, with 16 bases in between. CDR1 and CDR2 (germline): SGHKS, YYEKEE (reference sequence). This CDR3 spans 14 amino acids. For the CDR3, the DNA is TGTGCCAGCAGATCAGGGCGTGGGGGGTCACCCCTCCACTTT. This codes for CASRSGRGGSPLHF.

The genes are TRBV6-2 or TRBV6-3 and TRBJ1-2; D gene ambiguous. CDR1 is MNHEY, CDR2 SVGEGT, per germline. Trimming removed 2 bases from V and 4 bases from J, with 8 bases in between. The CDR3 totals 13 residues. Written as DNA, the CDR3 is TGTGCCAGCAGTTACGGCCCGGGCTATGGCTACACCTTC. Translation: CASSYGPGYGYTF.

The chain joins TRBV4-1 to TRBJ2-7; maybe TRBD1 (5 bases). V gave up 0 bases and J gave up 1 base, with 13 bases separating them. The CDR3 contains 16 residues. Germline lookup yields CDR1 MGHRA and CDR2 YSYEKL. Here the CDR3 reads CASSQEAQGYSYEQYF. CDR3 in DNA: TGCGCCAGCAGCCAAGAGGCCCAGGGATATTCCTACGAGCAGTACTTC.

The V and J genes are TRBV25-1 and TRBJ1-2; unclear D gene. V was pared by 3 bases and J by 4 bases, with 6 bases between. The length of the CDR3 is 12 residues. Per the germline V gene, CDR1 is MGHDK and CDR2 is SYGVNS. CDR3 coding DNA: TGTGCCAGCAGTGAGGGGAGCTATGGCTACACCTTC. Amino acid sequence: CASSEGSYGYTF.

The chain's CDR3 is CASKAAGGAYEQYF. DNA for the CDR3: TGTGCCAGTAAGGCGGCGGGCGGCGCCTACGAGCAGTACTTC. The J gene is TRBJ2-7, the V gene TRBV19, with D perhaps matching TRBD2 (5 bases). Trimming removed 7 bases at V and 2 bases at J, with 15 bases between. Looked up from germline, CDR1 is LNHDA and CDR2 is SQIVND (reference sequence). The CDR3 has 14 residues.

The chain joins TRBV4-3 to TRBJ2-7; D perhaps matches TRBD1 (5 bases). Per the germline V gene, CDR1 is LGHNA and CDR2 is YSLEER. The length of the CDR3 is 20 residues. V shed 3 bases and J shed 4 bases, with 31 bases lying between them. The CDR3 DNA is TGCGCCAGCAGCCAGGAAGGGCCTACTCGCGGCAGGGATGGGCTTTACGAGCAGTACTTC. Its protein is CASSQEGPTRGRDGLYEQYF.